This record looks at one T cell receptor beta chain sequence and its context. CDR3 length: 11 residues. In germline, CDR1 is WNHNN, CDR2 SYGVQD (reference sequence). Trimming stripped 10 bases from V and 3 bases from J, with 10 bases between. Repertoires were generated with immunoSEQ multiplex PCR, while TCRdb's copy carries only in-frame clones and drops some. The data contain about 130,000 clones, approximately 93% of them singletons. These data originate in a study of T cell responses to AZD1222 COVID-19 vaccine. About the research overall: The study pooled second doses at about 4 or about 12 weeks.

This sequence was found in an adult in good health. The gene calls are TRBV10-1 and TRBJ2-7; no reliable D call. Material: peripheral blood, obtained on day 0 of AZD1222 vaccination. The CDR3: CAIVRFYEQYF. The DNA of the CDR3 is TGCGCCATCGTCAGATTCTACGAGCAGTACTTC.